This TCR beta chain was sequenced in a study of graft-versus-host responses after intestinal transplantation. Overall study results and limits: Recipient-marrow GvH clones were detected, some having first appeared in ileum or blood.

For this clone: Its specificity is unknown.

The graft tissue was processed, and this released both intraepithelial and lamina propria lymphocytes. Produced via immunoSEQ multiplex PCR; TCRdb's table is partial and in-frame only. The table lists roughly 27,000 clones, about three quarters of them singletons. Germline V gives CDR1 LGHNA, CDR2 YNFKEQ. The CDR3 is 13 residues long. Trimming took 4 bases from V and 5 from J, leaving 12 bases between them. The chain uses TRBV4-2 and TRBJ2-7, with D possibly matching TRBD2 (5 bases). The clonotype was recovered from a human patient who received an intestinal transplant, so some T cells may come from the graft donor. Sequencing used ileum tissue, obtained 98 days after intestinal transplantation. The CDR3 DNA is TGTGCCAGCAGCCGAGAGATTAGCGACGAGCAGTACTTC. It specifies CASSREISDEQYF.